The sequence of this TCR beta chain was determined in a study of blood T cell repertoires in COVID-19. Germline-derived CDR1 and CDR2 are LNHDA and SQIVND (reference sequence). There are 17 residues in the CDR3. V was clipped by 3 bases and J by 3 bases; unmatched bases: 7. In the authors' workflow: Amplification with reference gene primers provided the estimates of nucleated cell counts. TCRdb's copy holds only in-frame clones and misses some; the assay was immunoSEQ multiplex PCR. Clone size and V and J calls were adopted from that table, with D and trimming inferred from the DNA. The sample shows approximately 140,000 clones, more than 70% of them seen only once.

The clonotype was recovered from a human donor in a cohort sampled during active COVID-19. V usage is TRBV19 and J usage is TRBJ1-5; 11 bases align to TRBD1. The sequencing input was peripheral blood. The CDR3 loop is CASSIPRTGGHNQPQHF. In DNA form, the CDR3 reads TGTGCCAGTAGTATCCCCAGGACAGGGGGCCACAATCAGCCCCAGCATTTT.